The T cell receptor beta chain under discussion was sequenced for a study of technical replicates of blood from several donors. Trimming removed 0 bases at V and 4 bases at J, with 10 bases between. The CDR3 runs to 16 residues. Germline assignment: CDR1 MNHEY and CDR2 SVGAGI. Method: immunoSEQ multiplex PCR; TCRdb's copy keeps in-frame clones and lacks some. The table has about 56,000 clones, just over 90% seen once. V is TRBV6-5 and J is TRBJ1-6, with a weak D call TRBD1 (6 bases). Sequenced: PBMCs. This clonotype was sampled from a human donor in good health. Some clones in this sample may be carry-over from other donors' samples. CDR3: CASSYSLGQYNSPLHF. CDR3 nucleotide sequence: TGTGCCAGCAGTTACTCTCTCGGACAGTATAATTCACCCCTCCACTTT.